The entry below describes one T cell receptor (beta chain). The record originates from a study of T cells in tuberculosis. With 4 bases removed from V and 0 bases from J, the gap between germline ends came to 10 bases. The CDR3 totals 14 residues. The germline CDR1 and CDR2 sequences are MNHEY and SMNVEV (reference sequence). Repertoires were generated with immunoSEQ multiplex PCR, while TCRdb's copy carries only in-frame clones and drops some. Counted here are 50,000 or so clones, roughly 90% occurring once; the ten biggest clones make up just over 20%. Thawed, overnight-rested PBMC were stained with GMM-loaded CD1B tetramer, viability dye and anti-CD3, then sorted. CD1B tetramers were loaded with Rhodococcus equi-derived C32 glucose monomycolate.

Sequencing input: CD1b-GMM tetramer-negative cells sorted from PBMCs. This rearrangement joins TRBV27 to TRBJ2-7, with D perhaps TRBD2 (5 bases). The TCR sequence derives from an adult woman with latent tuberculosis. The CDR3 here is CASSSPTISYEQYF. In DNA, the CDR3 is TGTGCCAGCAGTTCACCGACTATCTCCTACGAGCAGTACTTC.